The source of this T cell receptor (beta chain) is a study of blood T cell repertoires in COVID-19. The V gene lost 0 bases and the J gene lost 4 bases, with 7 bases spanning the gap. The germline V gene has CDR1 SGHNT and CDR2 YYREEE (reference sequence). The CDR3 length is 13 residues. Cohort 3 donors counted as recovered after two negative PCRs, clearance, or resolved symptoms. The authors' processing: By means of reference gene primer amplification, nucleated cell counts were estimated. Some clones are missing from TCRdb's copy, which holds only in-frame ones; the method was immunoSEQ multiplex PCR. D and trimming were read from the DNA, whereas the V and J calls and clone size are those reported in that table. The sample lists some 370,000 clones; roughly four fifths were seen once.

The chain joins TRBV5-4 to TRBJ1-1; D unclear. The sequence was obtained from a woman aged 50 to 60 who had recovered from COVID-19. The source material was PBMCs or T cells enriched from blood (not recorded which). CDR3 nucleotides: TGTGCCAGCAGCTTGGAAACGGTCACTGAAGCTTTCTTT. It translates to CASSLETVTEAFF.